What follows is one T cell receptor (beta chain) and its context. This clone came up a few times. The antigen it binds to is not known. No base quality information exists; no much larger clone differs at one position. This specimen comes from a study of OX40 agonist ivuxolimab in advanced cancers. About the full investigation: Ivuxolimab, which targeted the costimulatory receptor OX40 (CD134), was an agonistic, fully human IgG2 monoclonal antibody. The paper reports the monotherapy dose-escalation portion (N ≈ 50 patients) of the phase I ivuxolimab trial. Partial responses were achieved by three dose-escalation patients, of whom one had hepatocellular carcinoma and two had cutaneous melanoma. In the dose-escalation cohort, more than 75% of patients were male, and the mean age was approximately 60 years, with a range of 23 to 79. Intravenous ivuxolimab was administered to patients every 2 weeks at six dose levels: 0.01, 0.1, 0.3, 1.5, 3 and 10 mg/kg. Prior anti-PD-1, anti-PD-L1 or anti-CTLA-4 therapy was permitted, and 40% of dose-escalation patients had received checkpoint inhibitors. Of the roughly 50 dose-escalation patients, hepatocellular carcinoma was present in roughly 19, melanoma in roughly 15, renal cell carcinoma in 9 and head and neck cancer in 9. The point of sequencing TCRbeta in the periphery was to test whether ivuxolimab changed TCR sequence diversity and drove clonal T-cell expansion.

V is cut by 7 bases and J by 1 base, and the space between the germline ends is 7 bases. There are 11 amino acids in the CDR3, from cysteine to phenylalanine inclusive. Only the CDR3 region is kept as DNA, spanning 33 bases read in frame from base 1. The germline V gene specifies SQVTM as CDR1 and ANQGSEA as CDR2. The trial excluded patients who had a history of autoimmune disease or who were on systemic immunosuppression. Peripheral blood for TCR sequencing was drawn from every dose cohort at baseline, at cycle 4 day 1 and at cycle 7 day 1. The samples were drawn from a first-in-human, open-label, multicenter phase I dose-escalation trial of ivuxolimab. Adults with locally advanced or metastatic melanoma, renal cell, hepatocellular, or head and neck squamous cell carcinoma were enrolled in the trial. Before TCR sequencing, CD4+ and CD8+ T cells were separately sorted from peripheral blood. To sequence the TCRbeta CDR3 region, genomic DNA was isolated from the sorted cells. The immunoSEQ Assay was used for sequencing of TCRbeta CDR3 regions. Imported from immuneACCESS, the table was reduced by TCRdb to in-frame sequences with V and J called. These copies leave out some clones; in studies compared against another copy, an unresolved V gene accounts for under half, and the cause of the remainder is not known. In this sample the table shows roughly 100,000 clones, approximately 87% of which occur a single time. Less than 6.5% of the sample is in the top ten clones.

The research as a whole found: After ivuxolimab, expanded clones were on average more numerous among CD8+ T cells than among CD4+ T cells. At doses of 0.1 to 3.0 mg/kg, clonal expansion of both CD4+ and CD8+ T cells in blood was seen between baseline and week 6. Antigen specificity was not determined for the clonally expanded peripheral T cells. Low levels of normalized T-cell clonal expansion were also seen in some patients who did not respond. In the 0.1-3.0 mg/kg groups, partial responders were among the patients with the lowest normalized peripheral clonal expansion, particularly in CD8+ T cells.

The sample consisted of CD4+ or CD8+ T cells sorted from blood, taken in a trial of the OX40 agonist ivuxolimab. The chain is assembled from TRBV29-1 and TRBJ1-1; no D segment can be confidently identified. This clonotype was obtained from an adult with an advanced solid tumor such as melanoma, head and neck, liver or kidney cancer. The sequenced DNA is TGCAGCGGGGCGAGGAACACTGAAGCTTTCTTT. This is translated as CSGARNTEAFF.